The 22 T cell receptor beta chains below were found in one sample sequenced in a study of cytomegalovirus exposure and HLA in healthy donors. The PCR employed 60 Vbeta primers together with 13 Jbeta primers. Libraries were prepared by immunoSEQ multiplex PCR; TCRdb keeps only in-frame clonotypes and omits some of them. The repertoire has roughly 120,000 clones, less than 70% of them found once; the top ten carry under 6.5%. The sample was PBMCs. The source is a woman aged 70-85 years in good health and CMV-seropositive.

The table lists this clone with a few counts. This rearrangement joins TRBV5-1 to TRBJ1-2; D is unclear. This CDR3 has 15 amino acids. Trimming cost V 4 bases and J 0 bases, with 13 bases left between them. Germline CDR1 and CDR2: SGHRS and YFSETQ. The CDR3 coding sequence is TGCGCCAGCAGCCCGCTTATTCGGGCTAACTATGGCTACACCTTC. Residues: CASSPLIRANYGYTF.

Concerning this clone: The junction shows a germline mismatch at one end, possibly a read error. The chain has TRBV4-2 and TRBJ1-5; D is possibly TRBD1 (6 bases). Germline values: CDR1 LGHNA, CDR2 YNFKEQ. The CDR3 is 13 residues long. CDR3 in amino acids: CASSQDELQGPNF. DNA of the CDR3: TGTGCCAGCAGCCAAGACGAACTGCAGGGGCCGAATTTT.

The chain has TRBV29-1 and TRBJ1-2, with TRBD1 matching 8 bases. Germline V gene lookup returns CDR1 SQVTM and CDR2 ANQGSEA. The V segment lost 2 bases and the J segment 4 bases; nucleotides outside the gene matches: 3. The CDR3 consists of 13 residues. CDR3 nucleotide sequence: TGCAGCGTTGAAAGGACAGGGCTCTATGGCTACACCTTC. It translates to CSVERTGLYGYTF.

This chain connects TRBV7-9 to TRBJ2-2; the D gene is possibly TRBD1 (5 bases). Trimming took 6 bases from V and 4 from J, leaving 12 bases between them. CDR1 and CDR2 from the germline V gene are SEHNR and FQNEAQ (reference sequence). This CDR3 has 14 amino acids. The DNA for the CDR3 is TGTGCCAGCAGTTTTGGACAAGCCACCGGGGAGCTGTTTTTT. This sequence encodes CASSFGQATGELFF.

V and J are TRBV2 and TRBJ2-3; 8 nucleotides line up with TRBD1. The CDR3 runs 16 residues. V dropped 4 bases and J dropped 6; count of bases not matched to a gene: 12. Germline values: CDR1 SNHLY, CDR2 FYNNEI. CDR3 loop: CASSASQGANRDTQYF. CDR3 DNA: TGTGCCAGCAGTGCTTCGCAGGGGGCAAATCGCGATACGCAGTATTTT. The full variable domain, rest sourced from reference TRBV2 and TRBJ2-3, is EPEVTQTPSHQVTQMGQEVILRCVPISNHLYFYWYRQILGQKVEFLVSFYNNEISEKSEIFDDQFSVERPDGSNFTLKIRSTKLEDSAMYFCASSASQGANRDTQYFGPGTRLTVL.

Note on this clone: One end of the junction varies from germline; a read error may be responsible. This chain joins TRBV7-7 and TRBJ2-1, with 7 bases fitting TRBD1. The CDR3 runs to 15 residues. Germline V gene sequence: CDR1 SSHAT, CDR2 FNYEAQ (reference sequence). CDR3 residues: CASSRDSLLYNEQFF. CDR3 nucleotide sequence: TGTGCTAGCAGCCGGGACAGCCTCCTGTACAATGAGCAGTTCTTC.

The gene calls are TRBV4-3 and TRBJ2-2; 7 bases fit TRBD2. The junction had 6 bases not matched to a gene; V was cut back by 2 bases and J by 0 bases. This CDR3 has 17 amino acids. CDR1 LGHNA and CDR2 YSLEER come from the germline V gene. This CDR3 reads CASSQNGAGTNTGELFF. In DNA form, the CDR3 reads TGCGCCAGCAGCCAAAATGGAGCGGGGACGAACACCGGGGAGCTGTTTTTT.

V is TRBV6-6 and J is TRBJ2-1, with D possibly matching TRBD1 (6 bases). This CDR3 contains 14 residues. Germline loops: CDR1 MNHNY, CDR2 SVGAGI (reference sequence). Trimming pared 6 bases from V and 2 bases from J, leaving 11 bases between. The CDR3 bases are TGTGCCAGCAGAGGTGGGGGCCCCTACAATGAGCAGTTCTTC. As protein: CASRGGGPYNEQFF.

This sequence joins TRBV5-6 and TRBJ1-1; D gene unclear. CDR1 and CDR2 from the germline V gene are SGHDT and YYEEEE. The V gene lost 3 bases and the J gene lost 4 bases, with 13 bases spanning the gap. CDR3 length: 14 amino acids. CDR3 sequence: CASSSVVIPTEAFF. The CDR3 DNA follows: TGTGCCAGCAGCTCGGTAGTGATACCCACTGAAGCTTTCTTT.

V and J are TRBV29-1 and TRBJ1-1; unclear D gene. V lost 4 bases to trimming and J lost 11 bases, with 17 bases between them. Per germline, CDR1 SQVTM and CDR2 ANQGSEA. This CDR3 has 12 residues. The CDR3 loop reads CSVGLGDVRAFF. CDR3 DNA sequence: TGCAGCGTTGGGCTCGGGGATGTTCGGGCTTTCTTT. The entire variable domain, with the rest obtained from reference TRBV29-1 and TRBJ1-1, is as follows: SAVISQKPSRDICQRGTSLTIQCQVDSQVTMMFWYRQQPGQSLTLIATANQGSEATYESGFVIDKFPISRPNLTFSTLTVSNMSPEDSSIYLCSVGLGDVRAFFGQGTRLTVV.

This clone showed up just a few times. Written as DNA, the CDR3 is TGTGCCATCAGTGAGTCAGAGCGGGTCCAGCATTTT. This translates into CAISESERVQHF. The chain is built from TRBV10-3 and TRBJ1-5; D not resolved. The CDR3 consists of 12 residues. V lost 0 bases to trimming and J lost 12 bases, with 9 bases between them. Germline CDR1 reads ENHRY; CDR2 reads SYGVKD.

V gene TRBV6-5 combines with J gene TRBJ1-2; D possibly corresponds to TRBD1 (6 bases). Germline V gives CDR1 MNHEY, CDR2 SVGAGI. The germline V and J ends were trimmed by 4 bases and 1 base, with 16 bases remaining between them. The length of the CDR3 is 16 residues. CDR3 sequence: CASSSTMTGVNYGYTF. For the CDR3, the DNA is TGTGCCAGCAGTTCCACTATGACAGGAGTTAACTATGGCTACACCTTC.

This chain joins TRBV10-3 and TRBJ2-3, with 8 bases that match TRBD1. The trim removed 3 bases at V and 0 bases at J, leaving 5 bases unmatched. The CDR3 contains 16 residues. The germline gives CDR1 ENHRY, CDR2 SYGVKD. The CDR3 is CAISDGQGISTDTQYF. CDR3 sequence (DNA): TGTGCCATCAGTGACGGACAGGGAATAAGCACAGATACGCAGTATTTT.

V is TRBV19 and J is TRBJ2-7; 7 nucleotides align to TRBD2. Germline V gene data show CDR1 as LNHDA and CDR2 as SQIVND (reference sequence). CDR3 size: 14 residues. Germline trimming cut 3 bases from V and 4 bases from J; bases unmatched to any gene: 6. The CDR3 nucleotides read TGTGCCAGTAGTATCGAGCGGGGCTGGTACGAGCAGTACTTC. This translates into CASSIERGWYEQYF.

The chain recombines TRBV19 with TRBJ2-7; 7 bases align to TRBD1. Unmatched junction bases numbered 5, after V lost 4 bases and J lost 2 bases. CDR3 length: 14 residues. Per the germline V gene, CDR1 is LNHDA and CDR2 is SQIVND (reference sequence). CDR3 residues: CASSTRQGPYEQYF. In DNA, the CDR3 is TGTGCCAGTAGTACCCGACAGGGACCCTACGAGCAGTACTTC.

In its sample, this clone was seen once. The chain links TRBV6-5 to TRBJ1-4; 7 bases line up with TRBD1. Germline CDR1 is MNHEY and CDR2 is SVGAGI. V lost 2 bases, J lost 7 bases, and 7 bases stayed unmatched. The CDR3 covers 15 residues. CDR3 in amino acids: CASSYLTGEAEKLFF. The CDR3 DNA reads as TGTGCCAGCAGTTACCTTACAGGGGAGGCTGAAAAACTGTTTTTT.

V is TRBV7-2 and J is TRBJ1-4; D ambiguous. Trimming cost V 1 base and J 6 bases, with 9 bases left between them. CDR1 is SGHTA, CDR2 FQGNSA, per germline. This CDR3 comprises 14 residues. This chain's CDR3 is CASSLVSGYEKLFF. CDR3 nucleotide sequence: TGTGCCAGCAGCTTAGTGTCAGGATATGAAAAACTGTTTTTT.

This chain links TRBV7-3 with TRBJ1-6, with 8 nucleotides matching TRBD1. The CDR3 totals 15 residues. V trimming: 5 bases; J trimming: 9 bases; junction bases outside the gene matches: 9. Germline CDR1 is SGHTA and CDR2 is FQGTGA. The CDR3 protein is CASSATGTGVSPLHF. For the CDR3, the DNA is TGTGCCAGCAGCGCAACCGGGACAGGAGTTTCACCCCTCCACTTT.

The CDR3 spells CASSPKTSGGYEQYF. DNA for the CDR3: TGTGCCAGCAGCCCAAAGACTAGCGGGGGTTACGAGCAGTACTTC. This chain connects TRBV5-4 to TRBJ2-7; 12 bases map to TRBD2. Germline loops: CDR1 SGHNT, CDR2 YYREEE (reference sequence). This CDR3 is built from 15 residues. The J segment lost 4 bases and the V segment lost 4 bases, leaving 6 bases of the junction unmatched.

This chain links TRBV15 with TRBJ1-5, with 7 bases identical to TRBD1. The J segment lost 7 bases and the V segment lost 3 bases, leaving 9 bases of the junction unmatched. The CDR3 extends over 15 amino acids. Per the germline V gene, CDR1 is LNHNV and CDR2 is YYDKDF (reference sequence). The CDR3 is CATSRDTGVFQPQHF. Here the CDR3 DNA reads TGTGCCACCAGCAGGGATACAGGGGTTTTCCAGCCCCAGCATTTT. The full variable domain, in which reference TRBV15 and TRBJ1-5 provide the parts outside the CDR3, is DAMVIQNPRYQVTQFGKPVTLSCSQTLNHNVMYWYQQKSSQAPKLLFHYYDKDFNNEADTPDNFQSRRPNTSFCFLDIRSPGLGDTAMYLCATSRDTGVFQPQHFGDGTRLSIL.

The V call is TRBV2, the J call TRBJ1-5, with D possibly TRBD1 on 6 matching bases. Germline V CDR1 and CDR2: SNHLY, FYNNEI. This CDR3 is 14 amino acids long. V was clipped by 4 bases and J by 1 base, with 8 bases between them. In DNA form, the CDR3 reads TGTGCCAGCAGTGGAGGGGGAAGCAATCAGCCCCAGCATTTT. Translation: CASSGGGSNQPQHF.

The rearrangement links TRBV19 to TRBJ2-3; 7 nucleotides match TRBD2. J lost 8 bases, V lost 7 bases, and 12 bases had no gene match. The germline gives CDR1 LNHDA, CDR2 SQIVND (reference sequence). The CDR3 sequence is 14 residues long. The CDR3 reads CASTPQGLGGTQYF. The CDR3 nucleotides are TGTGCCAGTACCCCGCAAGGACTAGGAGGTACGCAGTATTTT.